The 21 T cell receptor beta chains listed next were all sequenced from one sample in a study of CD4+ T cells in melanoma. Only in-frame clones appear in the TCRdb table, and some are missing; sequencing was by immunoSEQ multiplex PCR. Of more than 15,000 clones listed, over 70% are singletons. Sequenced material: cells from a culture (not recorded whether cultured in vitro). The receptors were gathered from a human donor with melanoma.

The CDR3, as DNA: TGTGCCAGCAGATACACCGGGGAGCTGTTTTTT. Encoded protein: CASRYTGELFF. The chain combines TRBV2 with TRBJ2-2; no reliable D call. The V gene's germline CDR1 is SNHLY and CDR2 FYNNEI. V was pared by 6 bases and J by 3 bases, with 2 bases between. This CDR3 comprises 11 residues.

The rearrangement links TRBV7-8 to TRBJ2-1, with D maybe TRBD1 (6 bases). The V gene's germline CDR1 is SGHVS and CDR2 FQNEAQ. The CDR3 has 16 residues. V gave up 5 bases and J gave up 4 bases, with 18 bases separating them. The CDR3 region is CASSQRTGTKYNEQFF. CDR3 nucleotide sequence: TGTGCCAGCAGCCAACGGACCGGGACAAAATACAATGAGCAGTTCTTC.

This clone was detected once. The chain has TRBV30 and TRBJ1-2; D is perhaps TRBD1 (5 bases). CDR1 and CDR2 (germline): GTSNPN, SVGIG (reference sequence). Trimming stripped 0 bases from V and 8 bases from J, with 7 bases between. The CDR3 covers 11 residues. The CDR3 protein is CAWSVRGGYTF. CDR3 bases: TGTGCCTGGAGTGTACGGGGGGGCTACACCTTC.

DNA of the CDR3: TGCGCCAGCAGCTTGGCCCTAGATGCCGAGCAGTACTTC. Translating it yields CASSLALDAEQYF. The genes are TRBV5-1 and TRBJ2-7; D ambiguous. The CDR3 loop spans 13 amino acids. Trimming pared 0 bases from V and 6 bases from J, leaving 10 bases between. CDR1 is SGHRS, CDR2 YFSETQ, per germline.

This chain joins TRBV5-1 and TRBJ1-1; no clear D. Germline V gene lookup returns CDR1 SGHRS and CDR2 YFSETQ. Trimming removed 3 bases from V and 3 bases from J, with 9 bases in between. CDR3 length: 13 amino acids. The CDR3: CASSSGYDTEAFF. CDR3 nucleotides: TGCGCCAGCAGCTCGGGGTACGACACTGAAGCTTTCTTT.

The CDR3 DNA reads TGCGCCAGCAGCCCCCTGACGGGGGAGCCCTACGAGCAGTACTTC. It encodes CASSPLTGEPYEQYF. The gene calls are TRBV5-1 and TRBJ2-7, with a weak D call TRBD2 (6 bases). Trimming shortened V by 4 bases and J by 2 bases, and 16 bases separated the two germline ends. This CDR3 region has 15 residues. The germline V gene encodes CDR1 SGHRS and CDR2 YFSETQ.

There are a few counts of this clone. Other nucleotide sequences from this sample produce the same CDR3. This CDR3 reads CSVDTDTQYF. The CDR3 DNA follows: TGCAGCGTGGACACAGATACGCAGTATTTT. This chain joins TRBV29-1 and TRBJ2-3; no definite D call. Germline assignment: CDR1 SQVTM and CDR2 ANQGSEA. The CDR3 consists of 10 residues. V was shortened by 6 bases and J by 2 bases, with 3 bases between the two germline ends.

This chain connects TRBV29-1 to TRBJ1-1; TRBD1 matches 11 bases. V was pared by 4 bases and J by 1 base, with 11 bases of the junction left unmatched. The CDR3 extends over 17 amino acids. The V gene's germline CDR1 is SQVTM and CDR2 ANQGSEA. CDR3 nucleotide sequence: TGCAGCGTTGGAATGGGCTCGGGACAGGGGGGGAACACTGAAGCTTTCTTT. Residues: CSVGMGSGQGGNTEAFF.

This clone was seen a few times. The chain recombines TRBV6-5 with TRBJ1-2; no clear D gene. The CDR3 is made up of 15 amino acids. From germline, CDR1 is MNHEY and CDR2 SVGAGI. The V and J ends lost 2 bases and 4 bases respectively, with 14 bases between them. CDR3 nucleotide sequence: TGTGCCAGCAGTTACGACTCATGGGCCAGCTATGGCTACACCTTC. Amino acid sequence: CASSYDSWASYGYTF.

The chain recombines TRBV20-1 with TRBJ2-7, with TRBD2 matching over 8 bases. CDR1 and CDR2 (germline): DFQATT, SNEGSKA (reference sequence). With 5 bases clipped from V and 9 bases from J, the junction kept 6 bases outside the gene matches. The CDR3 has 11 residues. DNA of the CDR3: TGCAGTGCTCCCGGGGGGGCCACGCAGTACTTC. Protein sequence: CSAPGGATQYF.

The chain employs TRBV4-1 and TRBJ2-4; TRBD2 matches 15 bases. The length of the CDR3 is 20 residues. The V and J ends lost 0 bases and 2 bases, in that order; junction bases with no gene match: 8. CDR1 MGHRA and CDR2 YSYEKL come from the germline V gene. This chain's CDR3 is CASSQEGGLAGGRTKNIQYF. CDR3 DNA sequence: TGCGCCAGCAGCCAAGAGGGGGGACTAGCGGGGGGCCGGACCAAAAACATTCAGTACTTC.

The chain couples TRBV7-6 to TRBJ1-3; D remains unclear. Trimming cost V 3 bases and J 1 base, with 7 bases left between them. The germline gives CDR1 SGHVS, CDR2 FNYEAQ. CDR3 length: 14 residues. CDR3 nucleotides: TGTGCCAGCAGCTTGGGGATGTCTGGAAACACCATATATTTT. It yields the protein CASSLGMSGNTIYF.

This sequence joins TRBV5-6 and TRBJ2-5; no clear D. There are 13 residues in the CDR3. The V gene lost 5 bases and the J gene lost 7 bases, with 15 bases spanning the gap. Germline-derived CDR1 and CDR2 are SGHDT and YYEEEE. CDR3 in amino acids: CASSYDLRGTQYF. The CDR3 nucleotides are TGTGCCAGCAGTTACGATCTGCGAGGGACCCAGTACTTC.

The chain is built from TRBV5-1 and TRBJ2-3, with 13 bases that match TRBD2. Germline trimming cut 4 bases from V and 4 bases from J; bases unmatched to any gene: 12. The germline V gene encodes CDR1 SGHRS and CDR2 YFSETQ. The CDR3 is made up of 18 amino acids. CDR3 amino acids: CASSNRAGGTSGADTQYF. CDR3 nucleotide sequence: TGCGCCAGCAGCAACCGGGCCGGGGGGACTAGCGGGGCAGATACGCAGTATTTT.

This clone was seen only once. The J gene is TRBJ2-3, the V gene TRBV5-1; tentatively, D is TRBD1 or TRBD2 (5 bases each). In germline, CDR1 is SGHRS, CDR2 YFSETQ. This CDR3 spans 16 amino acids. Between the trimmed V and J ends, which lost 0 bases and 0 bases, there was a span of 11 bases. The CDR3 spells CASSLEARESTDTQYF. CDR3 in DNA: TGCGCCAGCAGCTTGGAAGCCAGGGAGAGCACAGATACGCAGTATTTT.

V and J are TRBV6-6 and TRBJ2-5; tentatively, D is TRBD1 (6 bases). CDR1 and CDR2 from the germline V gene are MNHNY and SVGAGI (reference sequence). With 6 bases removed from V and 5 bases from J, the gap between germline ends came to 16 bases. This CDR3 is built from 14 residues. In DNA form, the CDR3 reads TGTGCCAGCAGCCCAGTTGGGGGCCGGGAGACCCAGTACTTC. It encodes CASSPVGGRETQYF.

This clone was observed once. The chain joins TRBV18 to TRBJ2-7; 8 bases agree with TRBD1. Germline values: CDR1 KGHSH, CDR2 LQKENI. The CDR3 is 14 amino acids. Trimming at V came to 5 bases and at J to 1 base, leaving 4 bases not matched to a gene. CDR3 amino acids: CASSDGQGSYEQYF. CDR3 nucleotide sequence: TGTGCCAGCTCAGACGGACAGGGATCCTACGAGCAGTACTTC.

This clone was detected a few times. The rearrangement links TRBV19 to TRBJ1-2; D is perhaps TRBD1 (5 bases). Trimming stripped 5 bases from V and 7 bases from J, with 8 bases between. The CDR3 is made up of 11 amino acids. Looked up from germline, CDR1 is LNHDA and CDR2 is SQIVND (reference sequence). CDR3 coding DNA: TGTGCCAGTAGTGGAAGGGGTGGCTACACCTTC. Its protein product is CASSGRGGYTF.

The V and J genes are TRBV6-1 and TRBJ2-5, with D possibly being TRBD1 (5 bases). Deletions cut 5 bases from V and 1 base from J, with 8 bases between. Germline V CDR1 and CDR2: MNHNS, SASEGT. CDR3 length: 13 residues. The CDR3 protein is CASSRQPQETQYF. DNA of the CDR3: TGTGCCAGCAGTCGACAGCCCCAAGAGACCCAGTACTTC.

The chain uses TRBV29-1 and TRBJ1-2; TRBD1 matches 10 bases. The trim removed 3 bases at V and 7 bases at J, leaving 8 bases unmatched. Germline values: CDR1 SQVTM, CDR2 ANQGSEA. There are 14 residues in the CDR3. CDR3 nucleotide sequence: TGCAGCGTTGATCAGACAGGGGGCGAGGGTGGCTACACCTTC. It is translated as CSVDQTGGEGGYTF.

V and J are TRBV10-3 and TRBJ1-3, with 9 bases identical to TRBD1. Germline V lookup: CDR1 ENHRY, CDR2 SYGVKD. CDR3 length: 15 amino acids. V trimming: 6 bases; J trimming: 1 base; junction bases outside the gene matches: 4. CDR3: CAIRVGQGSGNTIYF. The CDR3 bases are TGTGCCATCAGGGTAGGACAGGGGTCTGGAAACACCATATATTTT.